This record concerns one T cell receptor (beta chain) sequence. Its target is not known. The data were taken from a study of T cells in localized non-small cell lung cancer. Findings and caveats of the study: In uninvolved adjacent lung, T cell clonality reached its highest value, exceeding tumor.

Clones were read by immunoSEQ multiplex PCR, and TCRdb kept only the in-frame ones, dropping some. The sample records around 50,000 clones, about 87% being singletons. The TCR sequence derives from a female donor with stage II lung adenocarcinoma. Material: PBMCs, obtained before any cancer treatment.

The CDR3 spells CASSLEHSNQPQHF. In nucleotides, the CDR3 is TGTGCCAGCAGCCTGGAGCATAGCAATCAGCCCCAGCATTTT. The V gene is TRBV7-9, the J gene TRBJ1-5, with unresolved D. Germline-derived CDR1 and CDR2 are SEHNR and FQNEAQ (reference sequence). Trimming took 5 bases from V and 0 from J, leaving 8 bases between them. The CDR3 extends over 14 amino acids.